Here is one T cell receptor beta chain with its context. This specimen belongs to a study of T cell changes during pregnancy in multiple sclerosis. The CDR3 totals 16 residues. Per the germline V gene, CDR1 is KGHSH and CDR2 is LQKENI. With V trimmed by 4 bases and J by 1 base, 8 bases remained unmatched. Assay used: immunoSEQ multiplex PCR; TCRdb lists only in-frame clones, some missing. The table records about 110,000 clones, about 89% of them present only once. Sequenced material: peripheral blood, taken before pregnancy. The receptor comes from a female donor with multiple sclerosis, enrolled in a pregnancy study. The chain employs TRBV18 and TRBJ2-3; 7 bases line up with TRBD2. The CDR3 is CASSRSGSIRTDTQYF. DNA of the CDR3: TGTGCCAGCTCACGTAGCGGGTCCATTCGCACAGATACGCAGTATTTT.